Reported below is one TCR beta chain. The target antigen is unknown. This sample stems from a study of blood T cells in healthy people across ages. Study conclusions and caveats: Diversity was higher, and naive CD4+ cells more numerous, in long-lived donors than in aged donors.

Primed by a sample-barcoded 5' primer and a J-beta primer mix, a second PCR proceeded for about 6 to 11 cycles. Sequencing of every sample gave 3 million or more CDR3-containing paired-end reads. TCRdb fed the 5' RACE reads into MiXCR, producing one record per CDR3 protein. The data contain 1.8 million or so distinct CDR3 sequences, around 42% of them singletons. The sequenced sample was blood. The clonotype originates from a human donor in good health.

The CDR3 sequence is CSASNVIGDSYNEQFF. The CDR3 DNA reads TGCAGTGCTAGTAATGTGATCGGGGACTCCTACAATGAGCAGTTCTTC. The chain combines TRBV20-1 with TRBJ2-1; the D gene is possibly TRBD2 (5 bases). The CDR3 is 16 amino acids. The germline CDR1 and CDR2 sequences are DFQATT and SNEGSKA (reference sequence). V dropped 3 bases and J dropped 0 bases, with 15 bases sitting between them.